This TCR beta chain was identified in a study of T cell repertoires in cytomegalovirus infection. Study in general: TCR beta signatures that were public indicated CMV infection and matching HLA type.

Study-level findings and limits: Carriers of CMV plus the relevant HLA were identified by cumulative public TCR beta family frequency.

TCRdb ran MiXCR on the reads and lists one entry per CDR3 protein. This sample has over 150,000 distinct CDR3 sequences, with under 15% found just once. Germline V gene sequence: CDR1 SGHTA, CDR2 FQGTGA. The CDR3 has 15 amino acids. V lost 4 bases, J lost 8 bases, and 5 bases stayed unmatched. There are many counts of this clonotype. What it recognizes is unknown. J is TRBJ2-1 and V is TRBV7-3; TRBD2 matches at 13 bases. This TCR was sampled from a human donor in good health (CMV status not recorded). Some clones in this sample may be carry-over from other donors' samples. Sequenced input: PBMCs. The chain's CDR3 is CASSSELAGGHEQFF. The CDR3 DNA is TGTGCCAGCAGCTCAGAACTAGCGGGGGGGCATGAGCAGTTCTTC.